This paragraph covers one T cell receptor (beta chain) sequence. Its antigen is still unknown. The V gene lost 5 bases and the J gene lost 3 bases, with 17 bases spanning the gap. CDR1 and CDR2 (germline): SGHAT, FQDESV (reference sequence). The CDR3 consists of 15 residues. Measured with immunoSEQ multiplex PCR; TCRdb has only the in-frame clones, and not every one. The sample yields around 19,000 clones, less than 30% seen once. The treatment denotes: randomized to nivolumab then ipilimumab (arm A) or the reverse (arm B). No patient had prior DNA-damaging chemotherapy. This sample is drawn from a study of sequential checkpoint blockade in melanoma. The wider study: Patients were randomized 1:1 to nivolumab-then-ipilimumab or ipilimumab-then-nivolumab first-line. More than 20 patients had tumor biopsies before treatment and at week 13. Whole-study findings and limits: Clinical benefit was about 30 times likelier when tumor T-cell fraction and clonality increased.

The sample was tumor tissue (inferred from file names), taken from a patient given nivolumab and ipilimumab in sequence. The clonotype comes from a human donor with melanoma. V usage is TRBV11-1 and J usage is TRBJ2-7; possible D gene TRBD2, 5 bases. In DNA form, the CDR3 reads TGTGCCAGCAGCCAAGATCGAGGGATCATCTACGAGCAGTACTTC. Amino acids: CASSQDRGIIYEQYF.